These 6 T cell receptor beta chains originate from one sample sequenced in a study of tumor-infiltrating lymphocytes in primary liver carcinoma. Constant-region priming of about 0.5 ug total RNA yielded TCR beta cDNA. Slightly modified ARM-PCR served as the procedure for the TCR beta libraries. These libraries came from three rounds of nested multiplex PCR. In the first two PCR rounds, TRBV1-TRBV30 forward primers were paired with a C-beta reverse primer, and each round lasted approximately 10 cycles. TCRdb independently ran MiXCR on the multiplex PCR reads; one entry per CDR3 protein. The sample has about 120,000 distinct CDR3 sequences, about two thirds seen once. The source material, about 19-30 mg of unsorted bulk tissue, was used to co-extract RNA and DNA. Sequencing input: tumor-adjacent normal liver tissue. The receptors were sampled from an older woman with primary liver carcinoma and hepatitis B virus infection.

About this clonotype: Germline and junction disagree at one end, which may indicate a read error. The chain employs TRBV29-1 and TRBJ2-2; D is perhaps TRBD1 (6 bases). The CDR3 runs 14 residues. Germline loops: CDR1 SQVTM, CDR2 ANQGSEA. The CDR3 DNA is TGTAGCGTAACAGGGCTTCTGAACACCGGGGAGCTGTTTTTC. This sequence encodes CSVTGLLNTGELFF.

About this clonotype itself: A junction end diverges from the germline sequence, so it may reflect a read error. The chain carries TRBV14 and TRBJ2-1; 8 bases are shared with TRBD1. Germline CDR1 SGHDN, CDR2 FVKESK. This CDR3 region has 16 residues. This CDR3 is CASSQHPGQVVNGQFF. CDR3 nucleotide sequence: TGTGCCAGCAGCCAACATCCGGGACAGGTGGTCAATGGGCAGTTCTTC.

Regarding this clonotype: The junction and the germline gene differ at one end; a read error may be behind it. The genes are TRBV5-4 and TRBJ1-3; D may be TRBD1 (5 bases). The CDR3 has 14 amino acids. Germline CDR1 SGHNT, CDR2 YYREEE (reference sequence). DNA for the CDR3: TGTGCCAGCAGCCGGAGCACGGGGGGAAACACGATATATTTT. Its translation: CASSRSTGGNTIYF.

Worth noting for this clonotype: Here the CDR3 omits its conserved ending phenylalanine or tryptophan, so a read error is the likely source. V usage is TRBV7-9 and J usage is TRBJ1-6; D gene ambiguous. Trimming took 7 bases from V and 9 from J, leaving 13 bases between them. CDR3 size: 13 residues. CDR1 and CDR2 (germline): SEHNR, FQNEAQ (reference sequence). The CDR3 DNA is TGTGCCAGCAACCTCGAAAGAGGTTCACCCCTCCACCTT. Protein product: CASNLERGSPLHL.

Notes on this clonotype: Compared with germline, one end of the junction differs, possibly owing to a read error. The gene calls are TRBV6-5 and TRBJ2-1; TRBD2 aligns across 7 bases. This CDR3 spans 13 amino acids. The germline gives CDR1 MNHEY, CDR2 SVGAGI. The CDR3 protein is CVSSHGLDGEQSF. The CDR3 DNA reads as TGTGTCAGCAGCCACGGACTAGACGGTGAGCAGTCCTTC.

On this clonotype itself: Since no conserved phenylalanine or tryptophan closes the CDR3, a read error is the likely cause. The DNA is left out, because the CDR3 cannot be placed on it with certainty; the CDR3 is given as TCRdb lists it. This chain's CDR3 is CASGLDNTETFS. V gene TRBV5-6 combines with J gene TRBJ1-1. In germline, CDR1 is SGHDT, CDR2 YYEEEE. The CDR3 is 12 residues long, counting both termini.